The T cell receptor (beta chain) described here comes from a study of T-cell memory formation after mild COVID-19. Study as a whole: TCR clusters showed largely donor specificity. Overall study results and limits: The main location of contracting CD4+ clones was CM and EM, and that of contracting CD8+ clones was EMRA.

Germline V lookup: CDR1 MDHEN, CDR2 SYDVKM. Trimming shortened V by 7 bases and J by 8 bases, and 11 bases separated the two germline ends. The CDR3 runs to 11 residues. In its sample, this clonotype was seen a few times. Its matching antigen is unknown. TCRdb itself ran the 5' RACE reads through MiXCR, one entry per CDR3 protein. The data contain about 400,000 distinct CDR3 sequences, around 17% of them seen just once; the ten biggest clones take up 20% to 25%. The gene calls are TRBV28 and TRBJ1-1; D gene ambiguous. The receptor's source is a man younger than 35 who had mild COVID-19 (a few samples of this study predate the infection). Cell type and time point are not known. The sample taken for sequencing was PBMCs or a T cell subset sorted from them (not recorded which). The CDR3 DNA is TGTGCCAGCACACTACAATTCGAAGCTTTCTTT. This codes for CASTLQFEAFF.